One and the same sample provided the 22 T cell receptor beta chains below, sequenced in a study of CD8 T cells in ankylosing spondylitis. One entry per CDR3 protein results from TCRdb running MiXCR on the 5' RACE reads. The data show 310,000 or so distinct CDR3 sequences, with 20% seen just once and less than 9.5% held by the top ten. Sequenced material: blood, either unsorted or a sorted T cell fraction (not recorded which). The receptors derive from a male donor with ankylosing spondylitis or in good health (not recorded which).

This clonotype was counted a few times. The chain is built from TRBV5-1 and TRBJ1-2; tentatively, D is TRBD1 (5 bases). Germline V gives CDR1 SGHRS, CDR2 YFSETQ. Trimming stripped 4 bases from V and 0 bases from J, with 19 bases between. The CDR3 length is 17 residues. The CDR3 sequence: CASSLPGAGRTNYGYTF. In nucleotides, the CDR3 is TGCGCCAGCAGCCTACCCGGGGCAGGGAGAACTAACTATGGCTACACCTTC.

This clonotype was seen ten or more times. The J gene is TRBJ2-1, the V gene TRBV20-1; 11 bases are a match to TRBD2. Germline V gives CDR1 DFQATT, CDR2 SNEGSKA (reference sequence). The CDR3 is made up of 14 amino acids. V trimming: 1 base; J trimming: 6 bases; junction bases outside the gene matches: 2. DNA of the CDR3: TGCAGTGCTAGAGGACTAGCGGGACTCAATGAGCAGTTCTTC. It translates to CSARGLAGLNEQFF.

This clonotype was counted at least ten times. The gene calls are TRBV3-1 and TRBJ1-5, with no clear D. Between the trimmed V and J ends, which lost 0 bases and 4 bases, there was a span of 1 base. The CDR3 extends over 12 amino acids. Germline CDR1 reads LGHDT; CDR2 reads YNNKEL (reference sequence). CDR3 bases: TGTGCCAGCAGCCAAGATAATCAGCCCCAGCATTTT. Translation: CASSQDNQPQHF.

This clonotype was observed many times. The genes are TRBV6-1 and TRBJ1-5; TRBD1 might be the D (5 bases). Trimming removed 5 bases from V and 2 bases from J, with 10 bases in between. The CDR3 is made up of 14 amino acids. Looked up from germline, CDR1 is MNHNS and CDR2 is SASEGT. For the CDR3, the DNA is TGTGCCAGCAGTCCTCAGGGCGGCAATCAGCCCCAGCATTTT. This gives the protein CASSPQGGNQPQHF.

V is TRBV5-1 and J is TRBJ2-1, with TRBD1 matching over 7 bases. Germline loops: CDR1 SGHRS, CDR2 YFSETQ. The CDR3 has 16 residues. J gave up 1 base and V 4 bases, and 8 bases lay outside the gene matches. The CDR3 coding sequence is TGCGCCAGCAGCGCCCCTGCGACAGGGTCCTACAATGAGCAGTTCTTC. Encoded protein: CASSAPATGSYNEQFF.

CDR3 region: CATSRDPMGTEAFF. The CDR3 nucleotides read TGTGCCACCAGCAGAGATCCTATGGGCACTGAAGCTTTCTTT. The V and J genes are TRBV15 and TRBJ1-1; D remains ambiguous. Germline CDR1 is LNHNV and CDR2 is YYDKDF (reference sequence). V gave up 0 bases and J gave up 4 bases, with 9 bases separating them. The CDR3 has 14 amino acids.

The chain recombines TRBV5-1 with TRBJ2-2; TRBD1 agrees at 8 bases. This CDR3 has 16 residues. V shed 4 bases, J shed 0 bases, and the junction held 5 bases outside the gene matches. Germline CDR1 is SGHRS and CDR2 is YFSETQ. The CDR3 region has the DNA TGCGCCAGCAGCCCCCGGACAGGGACGAACACCGGGGAGCTGTTTTTT. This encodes CASSPRTGTNTGELFF.

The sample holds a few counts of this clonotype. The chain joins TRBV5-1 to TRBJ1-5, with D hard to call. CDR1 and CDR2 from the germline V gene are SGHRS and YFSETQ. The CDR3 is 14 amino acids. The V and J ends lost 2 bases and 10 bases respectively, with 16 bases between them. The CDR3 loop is CASSFGRPDEPQHF. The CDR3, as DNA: TGCGCCAGCAGCTTCGGACGGCCGGATGAACCCCAGCATTTT.

CDR3 coding DNA: TGTGCCAGCAGCCATTTCATGAACACTGAAGCTTTCTTT. Protein sequence: CASSHFMNTEAFF. The chain recombines TRBV12-3 or TRBV12-4 with TRBJ1-1; D is unclear. The CDR3 extends over 13 amino acids. Trimming pared 6 bases from V and 0 bases from J, leaving 8 bases between.

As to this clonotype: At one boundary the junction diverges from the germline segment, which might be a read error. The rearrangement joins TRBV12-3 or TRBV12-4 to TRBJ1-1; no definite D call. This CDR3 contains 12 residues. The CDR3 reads CAGSLTSTEAFF. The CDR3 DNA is TGTGCCGGCAGCTTGACAAGCACTGAAGCTTTCTTT.

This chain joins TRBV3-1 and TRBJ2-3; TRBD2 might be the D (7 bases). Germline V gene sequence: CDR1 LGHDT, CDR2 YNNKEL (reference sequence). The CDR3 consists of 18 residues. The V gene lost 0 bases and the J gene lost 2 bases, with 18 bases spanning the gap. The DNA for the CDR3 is TGTGCCAGCAGCCAAGAGGTGCCGGGGGGCCGTTACACAGATACGCAGTATTTT. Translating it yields CASSQEVPGGRYTDTQYF.

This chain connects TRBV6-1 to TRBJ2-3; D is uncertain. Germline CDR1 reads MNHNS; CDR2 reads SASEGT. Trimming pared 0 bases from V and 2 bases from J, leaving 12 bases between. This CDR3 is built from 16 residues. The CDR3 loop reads CASSEAGGLNTDTQYF. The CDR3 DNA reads TGTGCCAGCAGTGAAGCTGGCGGATTAAACACAGATACGCAGTATTTT.

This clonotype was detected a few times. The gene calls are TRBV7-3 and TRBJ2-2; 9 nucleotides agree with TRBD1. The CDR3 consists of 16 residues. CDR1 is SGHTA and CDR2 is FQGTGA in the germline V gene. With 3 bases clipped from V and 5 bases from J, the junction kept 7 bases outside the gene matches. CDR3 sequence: CASSFGATGGTGELFF. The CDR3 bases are TGTGCCAGCAGCTTCGGCGCGACAGGGGGGACCGGGGAGCTGTTTTTT.

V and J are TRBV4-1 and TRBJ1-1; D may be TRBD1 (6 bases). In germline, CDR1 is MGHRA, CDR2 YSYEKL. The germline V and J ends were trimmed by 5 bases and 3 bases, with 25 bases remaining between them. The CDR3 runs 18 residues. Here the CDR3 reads CASSGGLGHKRGYTEAFF. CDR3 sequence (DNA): TGCGCCAGCAGCGGCGGCCTGGGACACAAGAGGGGTTACACTGAAGCTTTCTTT.

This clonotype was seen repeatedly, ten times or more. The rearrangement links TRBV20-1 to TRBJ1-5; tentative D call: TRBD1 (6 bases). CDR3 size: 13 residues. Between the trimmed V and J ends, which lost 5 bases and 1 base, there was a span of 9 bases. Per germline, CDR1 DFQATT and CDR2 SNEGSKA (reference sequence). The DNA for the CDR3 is TGCAGTGCTGGCAGGGGAAGCAATCAGCCCCAGCATTTT. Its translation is CSAGRGSNQPQHF.

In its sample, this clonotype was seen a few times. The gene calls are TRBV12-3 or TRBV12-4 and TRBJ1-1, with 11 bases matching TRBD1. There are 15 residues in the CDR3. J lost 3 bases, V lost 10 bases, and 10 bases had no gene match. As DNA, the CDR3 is TGTGCCACGCTTCCCCGGGACAGGGGGGACACTGAAGCTTTCTTT. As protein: CATLPRDRGDTEAFF.

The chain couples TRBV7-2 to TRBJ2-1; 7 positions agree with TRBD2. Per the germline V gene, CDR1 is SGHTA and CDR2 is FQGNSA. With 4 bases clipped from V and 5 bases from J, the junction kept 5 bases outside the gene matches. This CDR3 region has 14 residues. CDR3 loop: CASSSGLGHNEQFF. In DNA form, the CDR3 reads TGTGCCAGCAGCTCCGGACTAGGACACAATGAGCAGTTCTTC.

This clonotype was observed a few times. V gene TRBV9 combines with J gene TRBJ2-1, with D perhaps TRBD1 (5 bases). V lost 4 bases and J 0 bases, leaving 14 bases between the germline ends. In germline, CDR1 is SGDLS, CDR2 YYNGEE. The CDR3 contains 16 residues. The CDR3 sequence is CASSPLTDSSYNEQFF. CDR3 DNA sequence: TGTGCCAGCAGCCCCCTGACAGATAGCTCCTACAATGAGCAGTTCTTC.

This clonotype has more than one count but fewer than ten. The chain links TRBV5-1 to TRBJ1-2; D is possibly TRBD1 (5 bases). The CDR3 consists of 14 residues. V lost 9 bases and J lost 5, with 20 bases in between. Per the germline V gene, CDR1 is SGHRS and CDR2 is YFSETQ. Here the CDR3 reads CATRIRGTEYGYTF. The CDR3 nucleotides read TGCGCCACCAGGATCCGGGGGACGGAGTATGGCTACACCTTC.

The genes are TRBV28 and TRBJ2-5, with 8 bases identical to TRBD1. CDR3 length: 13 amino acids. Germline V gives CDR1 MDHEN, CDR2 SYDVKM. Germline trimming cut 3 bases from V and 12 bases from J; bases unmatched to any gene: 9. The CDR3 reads CASSLAGGAGKYF. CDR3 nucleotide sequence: TGTGCCAGCAGTTTGGCAGGGGGCGCGGGAAAGTACTTC. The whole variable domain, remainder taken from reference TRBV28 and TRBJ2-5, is DVKVTQSSRYLVKRTGEKVFLECVQDMDHENMFWYRQDPGLGLRLIYFSYDVKMKEKGDIPEGYSVSREKKERFSLILESASTNQTSMYLCASSLAGGAGKYFGPGTRLLVL.

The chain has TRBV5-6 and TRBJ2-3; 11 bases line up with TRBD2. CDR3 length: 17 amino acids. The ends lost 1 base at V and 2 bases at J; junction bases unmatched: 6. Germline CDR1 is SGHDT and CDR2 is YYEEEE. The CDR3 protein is CASSLNRLAGNTDTQYF. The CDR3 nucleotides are TGTGCCAGCAGCTTGAACCGACTAGCGGGGAACACAGATACGCAGTATTTT.

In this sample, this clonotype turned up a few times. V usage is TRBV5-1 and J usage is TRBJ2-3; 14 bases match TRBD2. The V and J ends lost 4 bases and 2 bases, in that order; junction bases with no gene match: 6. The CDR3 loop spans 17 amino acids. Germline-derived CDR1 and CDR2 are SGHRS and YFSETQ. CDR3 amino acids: CASSAGTSGGATDTQYF. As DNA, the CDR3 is TGCGCCAGCAGCGCCGGGACTAGCGGGGGTGCCACAGATACGCAGTATTTT.